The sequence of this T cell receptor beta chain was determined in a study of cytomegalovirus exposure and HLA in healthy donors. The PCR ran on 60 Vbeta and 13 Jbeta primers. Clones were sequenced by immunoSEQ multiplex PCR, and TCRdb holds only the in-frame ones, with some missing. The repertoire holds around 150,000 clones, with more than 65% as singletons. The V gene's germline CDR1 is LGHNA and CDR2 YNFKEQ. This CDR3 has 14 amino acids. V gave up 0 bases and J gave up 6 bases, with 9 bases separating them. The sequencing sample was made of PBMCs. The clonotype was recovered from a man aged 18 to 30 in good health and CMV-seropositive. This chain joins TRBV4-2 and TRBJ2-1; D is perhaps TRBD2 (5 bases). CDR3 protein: CASSQDAGGNEQFF. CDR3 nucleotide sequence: TGTGCCAGCAGCCAAGATGCAGGAGGCAATGAGCAGTTCTTC.